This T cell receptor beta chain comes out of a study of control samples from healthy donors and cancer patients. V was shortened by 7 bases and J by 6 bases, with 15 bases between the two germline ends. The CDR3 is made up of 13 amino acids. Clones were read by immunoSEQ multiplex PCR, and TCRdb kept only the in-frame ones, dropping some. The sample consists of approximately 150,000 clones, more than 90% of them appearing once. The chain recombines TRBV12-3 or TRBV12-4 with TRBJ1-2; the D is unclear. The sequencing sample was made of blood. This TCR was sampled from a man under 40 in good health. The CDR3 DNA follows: TGTGCCAGCAACTTAAACGGAGAAGATGGCTACACCTTC. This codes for CASNLNGEDGYTF.